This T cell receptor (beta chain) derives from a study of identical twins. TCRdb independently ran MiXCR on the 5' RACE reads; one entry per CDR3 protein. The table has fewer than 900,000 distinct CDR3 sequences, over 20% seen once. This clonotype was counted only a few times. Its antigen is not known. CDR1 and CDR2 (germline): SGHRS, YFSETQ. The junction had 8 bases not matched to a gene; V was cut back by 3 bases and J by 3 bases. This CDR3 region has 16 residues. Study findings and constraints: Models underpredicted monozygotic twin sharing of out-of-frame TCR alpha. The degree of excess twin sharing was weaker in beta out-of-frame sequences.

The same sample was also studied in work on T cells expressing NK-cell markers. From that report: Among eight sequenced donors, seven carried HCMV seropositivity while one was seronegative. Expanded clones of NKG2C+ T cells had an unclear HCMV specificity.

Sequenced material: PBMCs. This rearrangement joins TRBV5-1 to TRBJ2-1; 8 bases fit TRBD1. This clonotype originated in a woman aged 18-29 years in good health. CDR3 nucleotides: TGCGCCAGCAGCTCCATGACAGGGGAGTACTACAATGAGCAGTTCTTC. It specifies CASSSMTGEYYNEQFF.